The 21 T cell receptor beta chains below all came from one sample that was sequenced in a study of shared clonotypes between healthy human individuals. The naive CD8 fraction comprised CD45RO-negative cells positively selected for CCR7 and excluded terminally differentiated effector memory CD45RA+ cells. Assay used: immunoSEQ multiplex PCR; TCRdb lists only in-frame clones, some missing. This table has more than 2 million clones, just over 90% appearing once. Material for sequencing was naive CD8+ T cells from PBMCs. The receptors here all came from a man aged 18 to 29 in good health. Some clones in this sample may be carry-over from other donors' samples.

CDR3 sequence reads: CATREEPSNQETQYF. In nucleotides, the CDR3 is TGTGCCACCAGGGAAGAACCAAGCAACCAAGAGACCCAGTACTTC. The V call is TRBV15, the J call TRBJ2-5; no clear D gene. Trimming took off 6 bases at V and 0 bases at J, with 14 bases between the two ends. From germline, CDR1 is LNHNV and CDR2 YYDKDF (reference sequence). The CDR3 has 15 amino acids.

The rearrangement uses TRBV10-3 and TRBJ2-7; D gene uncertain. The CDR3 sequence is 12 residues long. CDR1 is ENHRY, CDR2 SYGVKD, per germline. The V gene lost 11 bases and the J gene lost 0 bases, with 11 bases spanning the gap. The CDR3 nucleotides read TGTGCCTCCGGAGCAGCCTCCTACGAGCAGTACTTC. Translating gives CASGAASYEQYF.

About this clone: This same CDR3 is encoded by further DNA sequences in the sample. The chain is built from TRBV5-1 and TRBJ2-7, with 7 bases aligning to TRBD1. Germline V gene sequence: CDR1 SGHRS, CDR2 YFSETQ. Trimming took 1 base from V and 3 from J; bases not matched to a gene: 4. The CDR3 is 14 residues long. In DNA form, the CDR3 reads TGCGCCAGCAGCTTGAGCCGGGACAGCTACGAGCAGTACTTC. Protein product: CASSLSRDSYEQYF.

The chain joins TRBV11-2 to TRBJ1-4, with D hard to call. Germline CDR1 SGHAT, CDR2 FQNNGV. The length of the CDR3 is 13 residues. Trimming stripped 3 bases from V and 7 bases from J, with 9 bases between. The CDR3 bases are TGTGCCAGCAGCTTCTGGTGGGGTGAAAAACTGTTTTTT. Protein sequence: CASSFWWGEKLFF.

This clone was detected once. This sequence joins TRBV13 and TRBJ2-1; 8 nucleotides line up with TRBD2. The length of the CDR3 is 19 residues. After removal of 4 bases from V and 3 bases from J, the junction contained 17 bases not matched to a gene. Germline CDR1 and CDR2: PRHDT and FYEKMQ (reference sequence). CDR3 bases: TGTGCCAGCAGCTCCCGTGGGGCGGGAGGCGTTAATAGCTACAATGAGCAGTTCTTC. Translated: CASSSRGAGGVNSYNEQFF.

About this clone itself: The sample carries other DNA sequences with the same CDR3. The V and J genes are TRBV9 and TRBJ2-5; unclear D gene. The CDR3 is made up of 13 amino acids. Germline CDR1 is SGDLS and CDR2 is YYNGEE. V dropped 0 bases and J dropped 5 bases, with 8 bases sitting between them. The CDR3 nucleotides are TGTGCCAGCAGCGTAGTTAGTGGGGAGACCCAGTACTTC. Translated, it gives CASSVVSGETQYF.

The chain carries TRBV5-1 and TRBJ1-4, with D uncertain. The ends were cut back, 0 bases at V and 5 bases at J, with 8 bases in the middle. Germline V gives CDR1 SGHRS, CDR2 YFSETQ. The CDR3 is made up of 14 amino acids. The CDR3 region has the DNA TGCGCCAGCAGCTTGGAACAGACAAATGAAAAACTGTTTTTT. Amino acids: CASSLEQTNEKLFF. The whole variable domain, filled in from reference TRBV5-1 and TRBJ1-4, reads KAGVTQTPRYLIKTRGQQVTLSCSPISGHRSVSWYQQTPGQGLQFLFEYFSETQRNKGNFPGRFSGRQFSNSRSEMNVSTLELGDSALYLCASSLEQTNEKLFFGSGTQLSVL.

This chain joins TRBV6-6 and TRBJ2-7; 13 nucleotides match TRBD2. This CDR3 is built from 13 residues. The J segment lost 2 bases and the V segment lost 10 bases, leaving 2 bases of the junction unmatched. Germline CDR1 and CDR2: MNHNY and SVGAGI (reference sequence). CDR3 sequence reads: CATTSGRTYEQYF. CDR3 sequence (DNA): TGTGCCACGACTAGCGGGAGGACCTACGAGCAGTACTTC.

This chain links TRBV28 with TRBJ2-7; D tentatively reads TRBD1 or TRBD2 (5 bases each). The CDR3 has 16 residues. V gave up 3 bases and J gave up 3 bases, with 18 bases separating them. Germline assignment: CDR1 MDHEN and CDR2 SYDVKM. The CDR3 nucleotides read TGTGCCAGCAGTTTTCCACGGGGCGAAGCTTTCTACGAGCAGTACTTC. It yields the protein CASSFPRGEAFYEQYF.

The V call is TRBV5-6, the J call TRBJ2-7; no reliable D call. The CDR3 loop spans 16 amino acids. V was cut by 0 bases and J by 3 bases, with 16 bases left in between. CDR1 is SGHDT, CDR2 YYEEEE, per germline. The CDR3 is CASSLAMTSMGYEQYF. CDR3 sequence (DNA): TGTGCCAGCAGCTTGGCTATGACTTCTATGGGCTACGAGCAGTACTTC.

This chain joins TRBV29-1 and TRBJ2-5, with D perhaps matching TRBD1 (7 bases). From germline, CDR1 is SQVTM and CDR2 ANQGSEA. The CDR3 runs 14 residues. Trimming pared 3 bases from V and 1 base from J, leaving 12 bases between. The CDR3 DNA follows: TGCAGCGTTGAGGGGGGACAGCTCCAAGAGACCCAGTACTTC. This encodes CSVEGGQLQETQYF.

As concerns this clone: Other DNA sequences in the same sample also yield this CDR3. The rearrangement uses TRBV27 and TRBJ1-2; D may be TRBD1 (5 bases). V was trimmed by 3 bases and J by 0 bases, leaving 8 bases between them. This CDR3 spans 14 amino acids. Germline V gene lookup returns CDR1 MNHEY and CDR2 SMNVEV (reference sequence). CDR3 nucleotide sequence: TGTGCCAGCAGTTTTACAGGAGCTAACTATGGCTACACCTTC. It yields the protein CASSFTGANYGYTF.

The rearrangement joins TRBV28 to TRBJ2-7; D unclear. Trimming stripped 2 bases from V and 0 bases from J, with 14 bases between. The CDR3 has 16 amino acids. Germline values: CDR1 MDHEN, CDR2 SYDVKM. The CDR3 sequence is CASSLPPVQSSYEQYF. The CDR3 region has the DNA TGTGCCAGCAGTTTACCCCCCGTTCAGAGCTCCTACGAGCAGTACTTC.

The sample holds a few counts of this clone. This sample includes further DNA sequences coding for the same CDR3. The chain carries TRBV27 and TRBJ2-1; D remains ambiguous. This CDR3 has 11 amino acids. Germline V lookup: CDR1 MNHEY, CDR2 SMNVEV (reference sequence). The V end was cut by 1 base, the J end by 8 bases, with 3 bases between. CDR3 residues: CASSLFDEQFF. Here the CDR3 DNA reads TGTGCCAGCAGTTTATTTGATGAGCAGTTCTTC.

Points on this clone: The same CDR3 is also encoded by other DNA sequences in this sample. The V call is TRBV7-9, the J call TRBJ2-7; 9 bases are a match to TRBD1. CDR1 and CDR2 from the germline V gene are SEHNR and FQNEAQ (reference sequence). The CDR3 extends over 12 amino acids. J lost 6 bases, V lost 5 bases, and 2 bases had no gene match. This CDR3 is CASSPTGGEQYF. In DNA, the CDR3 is TGTGCCAGCAGCCCGACAGGGGGCGAGCAGTACTTC.

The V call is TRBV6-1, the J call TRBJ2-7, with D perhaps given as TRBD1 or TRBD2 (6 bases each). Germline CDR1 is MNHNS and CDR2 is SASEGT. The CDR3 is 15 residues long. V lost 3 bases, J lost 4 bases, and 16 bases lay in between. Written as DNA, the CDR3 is TGTGCCAGCAGTGAGTGGGGGGCCAACGGGTACGAGCAGTACTTC. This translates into CASSEWGANGYEQYF.

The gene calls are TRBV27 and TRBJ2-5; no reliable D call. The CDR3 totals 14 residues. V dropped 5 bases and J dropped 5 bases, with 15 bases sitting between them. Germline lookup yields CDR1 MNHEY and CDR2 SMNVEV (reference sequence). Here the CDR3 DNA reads TGTGCCAGCAGTCTTGGGTTGGCAGTTGAGACCCAGTACTTC. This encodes CASSLGLAVETQYF.

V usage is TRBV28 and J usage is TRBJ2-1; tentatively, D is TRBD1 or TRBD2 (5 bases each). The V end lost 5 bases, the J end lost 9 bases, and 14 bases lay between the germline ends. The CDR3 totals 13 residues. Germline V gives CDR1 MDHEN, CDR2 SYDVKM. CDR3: CASSGTEKGEQFF. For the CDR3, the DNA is TGTGCCAGCAGTGGGACCGAGAAGGGTGAGCAGTTCTTC.

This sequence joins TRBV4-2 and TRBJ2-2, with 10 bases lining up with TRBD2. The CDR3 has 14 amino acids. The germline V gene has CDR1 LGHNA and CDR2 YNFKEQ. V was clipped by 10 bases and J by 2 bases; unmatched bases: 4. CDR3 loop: CATGLAVNTGELFF. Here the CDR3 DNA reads TGTGCCACAGGACTAGCGGTTAACACCGGGGAGCTGTTTTTT.

The CDR3 here is CASSGPDRVGTEAFF. CDR3 DNA sequence: TGCGCCAGCAGCGGGCCGGACAGGGTGGGCACTGAAGCTTTCTTT. The rearrangement links TRBV5-1 to TRBJ1-1; TRBD1 matches at 8 bases. V lost 4 bases and J lost 4; bases outside the gene matches: 9. Germline CDR1 reads SGHRS; CDR2 reads YFSETQ. This CDR3 spans 15 amino acids.

The CDR3 loop reads CASSPRPGVAGATTDTQYF. DNA of the CDR3: TGTGCCAGCAGCCCGCGACCGGGGGTAGCGGGAGCGACCACAGATACGCAGTATTTT. The rearrangement joins TRBV7-9 to TRBJ2-3, with 9 bases fitting TRBD2. V shed 5 bases and J 2 bases; nucleotides not matched to a gene: 17. This CDR3 has 19 amino acids. The germline V gene has CDR1 SEHNR and CDR2 FQNEAQ (reference sequence).